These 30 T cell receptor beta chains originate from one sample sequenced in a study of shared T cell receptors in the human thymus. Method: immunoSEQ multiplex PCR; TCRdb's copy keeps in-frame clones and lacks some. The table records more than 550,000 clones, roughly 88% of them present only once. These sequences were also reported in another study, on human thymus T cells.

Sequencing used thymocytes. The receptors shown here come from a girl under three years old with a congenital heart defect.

The CDR3 bases are TGTGCCAGCAGCTTAGATCCCCTCGGCAGGGAAGCCACTGAAGCTTTCTTT. Translating it yields CASSLDPLGREATEAFF. This chain connects TRBV7-9 to TRBJ1-1; maybe TRBD1 (5 bases). The CDR3 covers 17 residues. V lost 1 base and J lost 4, with 19 bases in between. Looked up from germline, CDR1 is SEHNR and CDR2 is FQNEAQ (reference sequence).

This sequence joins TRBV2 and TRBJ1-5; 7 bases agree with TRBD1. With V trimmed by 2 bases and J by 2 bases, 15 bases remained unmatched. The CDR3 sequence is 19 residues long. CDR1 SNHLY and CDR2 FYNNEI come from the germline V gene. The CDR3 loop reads CASSETLPADRNGNQPQHF. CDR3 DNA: TGTGCCAGCAGTGAAACCCTACCCGCGGACAGGAATGGCAATCAGCCCCAGCATTTT.

CDR3 residues: CASSRGPFGDGNTIYF. CDR3 DNA: TGTGCCAGCAGCCGAGGGCCATTTGGCGATGGAAACACCATATATTTT. The chain employs TRBV6-6 and TRBJ1-3; D is ambiguous. Germline CDR1 reads MNHNY; CDR2 reads SVGAGI (reference sequence). The CDR3 sequence is 16 residues long. The germline V and J ends were trimmed by 6 bases and 3 bases, with 18 bases remaining between them.

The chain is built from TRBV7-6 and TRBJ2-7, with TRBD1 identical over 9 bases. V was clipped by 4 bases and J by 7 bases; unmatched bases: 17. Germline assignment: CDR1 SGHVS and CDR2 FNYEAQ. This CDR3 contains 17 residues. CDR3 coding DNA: TGTGCCAGCAGCTCCATAGCACCGGGACAGGGCCGTAGAGAGCAGTACTTC. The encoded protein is CASSSIAPGQGRREQYF.

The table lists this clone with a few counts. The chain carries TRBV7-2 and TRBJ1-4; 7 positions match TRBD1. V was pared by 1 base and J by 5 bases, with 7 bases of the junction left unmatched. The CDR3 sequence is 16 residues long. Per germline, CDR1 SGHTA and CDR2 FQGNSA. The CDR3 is CASSLGQGQANEKLFF. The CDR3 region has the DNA TGTGCCAGCAGCTTAGGACAGGGTCAAGCGAATGAAAAACTGTTTTTT.

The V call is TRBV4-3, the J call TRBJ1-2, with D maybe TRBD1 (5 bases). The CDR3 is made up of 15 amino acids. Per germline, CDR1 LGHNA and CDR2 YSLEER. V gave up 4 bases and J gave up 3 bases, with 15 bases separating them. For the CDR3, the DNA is TGCGCCAGCAGCCCCTCCAGGGAATTCGACTATGGCTACACCTTC. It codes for CASSPSREFDYGYTF.

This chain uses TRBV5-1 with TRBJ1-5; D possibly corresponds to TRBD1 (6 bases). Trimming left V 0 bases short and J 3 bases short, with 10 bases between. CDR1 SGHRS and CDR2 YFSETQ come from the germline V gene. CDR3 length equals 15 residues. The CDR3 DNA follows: TGCGCCAGCAGCTTGGTAGGGGGTTACAATCAGCCCCAGCATTTT. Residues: CASSLVGGYNQPQHF.

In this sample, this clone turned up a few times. Here the CDR3 reads CASSVGGVRGRNYGYTF. As DNA, the CDR3 is TGTGCCAGCAGCGTAGGGGGGGTAAGGGGGCGCAACTATGGCTACACCTTC. V gene TRBV9 combines with J gene TRBJ1-2; 7 bases map to TRBD1. This CDR3 comprises 17 residues. V was clipped by 0 bases and J by 2 bases; unmatched bases: 10. CDR1 is SGDLS, CDR2 YYNGEE, per germline.

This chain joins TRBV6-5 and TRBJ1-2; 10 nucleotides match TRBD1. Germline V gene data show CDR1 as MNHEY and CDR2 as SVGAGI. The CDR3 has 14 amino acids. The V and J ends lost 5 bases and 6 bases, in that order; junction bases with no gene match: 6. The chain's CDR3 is CASSLRQGANGYTF. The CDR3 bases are TGTGCCAGCAGTCTAAGACAGGGGGCGAATGGCTACACCTTC.

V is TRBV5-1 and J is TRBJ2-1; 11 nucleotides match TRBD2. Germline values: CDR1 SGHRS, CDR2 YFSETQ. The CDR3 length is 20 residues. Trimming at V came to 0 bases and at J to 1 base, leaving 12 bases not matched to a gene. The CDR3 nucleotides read TGCGCCAGCAGCTTGGGTATGGCTAGCGGGGGGAAAGGTTCCTACAATGAGCAGTTCTTC. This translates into CASSLGMASGGKGSYNEQFF.

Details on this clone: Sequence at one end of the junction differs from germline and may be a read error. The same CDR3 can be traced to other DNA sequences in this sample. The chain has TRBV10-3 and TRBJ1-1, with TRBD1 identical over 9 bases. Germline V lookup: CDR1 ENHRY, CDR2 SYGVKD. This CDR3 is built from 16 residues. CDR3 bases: TGTGCCATCAGTGAGTCTGAAGGGACAGGGCTTCCTGAAGCTTTCTTC. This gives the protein CAISESEGTGLPEAFF.

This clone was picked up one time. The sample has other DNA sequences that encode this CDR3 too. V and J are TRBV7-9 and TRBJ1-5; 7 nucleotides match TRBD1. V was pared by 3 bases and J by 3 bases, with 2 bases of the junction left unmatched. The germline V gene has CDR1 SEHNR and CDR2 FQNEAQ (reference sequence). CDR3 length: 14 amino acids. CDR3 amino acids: CASSLGQNNQPQHF. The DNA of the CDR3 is TGTGCCAGCAGCTTGGGACAGAACAATCAGCCCCAGCATTTT.

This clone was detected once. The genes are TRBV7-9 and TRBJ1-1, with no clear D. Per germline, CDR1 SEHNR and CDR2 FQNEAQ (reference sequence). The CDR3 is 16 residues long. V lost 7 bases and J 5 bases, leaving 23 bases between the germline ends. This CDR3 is CASIPLRRPGDTEAFF. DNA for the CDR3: TGTGCCAGCATCCCCCTCCGTAGGCCCGGGGATACTGAAGCTTTCTTT. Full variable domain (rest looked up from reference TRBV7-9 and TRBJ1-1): DTGVSQNPRHKITKRGQNVTFRCDPISEHNRLYWYRQTLGQGPEFLTYFQNEAQLEKSRLLSDRFSAERPKGSFSTLEIQRTEQGDSAMYLCASIPLRRPGDTEAFFGQGTRLTVV.

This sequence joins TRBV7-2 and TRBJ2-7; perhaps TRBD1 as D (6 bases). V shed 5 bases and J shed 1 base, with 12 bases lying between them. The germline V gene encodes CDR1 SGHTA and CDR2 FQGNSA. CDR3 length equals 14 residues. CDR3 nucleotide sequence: TGTGCCAGCAGCCCGAGGACAGCGTCCTACGAGCAGTACTTC. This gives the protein CASSPRTASYEQYF.

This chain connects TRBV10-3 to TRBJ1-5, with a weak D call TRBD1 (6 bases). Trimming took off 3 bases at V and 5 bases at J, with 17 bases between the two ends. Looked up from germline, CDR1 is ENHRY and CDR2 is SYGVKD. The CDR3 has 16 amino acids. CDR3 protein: CAISEVPWTAYQPQHF. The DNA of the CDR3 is TGTGCCATCAGTGAAGTGCCATGGACAGCCTATCAGCCCCAGCATTTT.

This chain's CDR3 is CASSLSGKETQYF. In DNA form, the CDR3 reads TGTGCCAGCAGTTTATCAGGGAAGGAGACCCAGTACTTC. This rearrangement joins TRBV28 to TRBJ2-5; tentative D call: TRBD1 (5 bases). V was cut by 1 base and J by 5 bases, with 8 bases left in between. This CDR3 has 13 residues. The germline V gene encodes CDR1 MDHEN and CDR2 SYDVKM.

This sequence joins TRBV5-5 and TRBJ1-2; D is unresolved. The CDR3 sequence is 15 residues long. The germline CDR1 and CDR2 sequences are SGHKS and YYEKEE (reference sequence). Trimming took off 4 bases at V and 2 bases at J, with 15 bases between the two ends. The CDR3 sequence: CASSRGDPSNYGYTF. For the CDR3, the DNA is TGTGCCAGCAGCCGGGGAGATCCTTCAAACTATGGCTACACCTTC.

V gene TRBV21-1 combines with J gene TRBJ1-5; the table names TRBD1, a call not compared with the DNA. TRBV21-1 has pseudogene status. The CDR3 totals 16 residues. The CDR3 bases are TGTGCCAGCAGCAATACACAGGGTAATAGCAATCAGCCCCAGCATTTT. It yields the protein CASSNTQGNSNQPQHF.

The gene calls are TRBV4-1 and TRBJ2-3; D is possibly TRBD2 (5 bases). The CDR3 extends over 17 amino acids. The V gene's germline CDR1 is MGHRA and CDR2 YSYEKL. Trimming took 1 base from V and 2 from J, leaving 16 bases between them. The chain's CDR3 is CASSQVGWRPHTDTQYF. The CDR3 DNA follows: TGCGCCAGCAGCCAAGTCGGCTGGAGGCCTCACACAGATACGCAGTATTTT.

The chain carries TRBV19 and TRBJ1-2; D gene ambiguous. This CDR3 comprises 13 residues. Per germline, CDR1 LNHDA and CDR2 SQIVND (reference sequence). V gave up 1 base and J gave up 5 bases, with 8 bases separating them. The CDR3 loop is CASSIGGGYGYTF. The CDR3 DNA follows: TGTGCCAGTAGTATAGGGGGAGGGTATGGCTACACCTTC.

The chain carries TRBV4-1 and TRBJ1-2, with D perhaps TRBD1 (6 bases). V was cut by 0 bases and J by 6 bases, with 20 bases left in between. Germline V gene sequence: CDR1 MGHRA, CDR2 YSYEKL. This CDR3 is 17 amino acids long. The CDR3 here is CASSQDLVGGKVDGYTF. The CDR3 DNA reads TGCGCCAGCAGCCAAGATCTAGTTGGGGGCAAAGTAGATGGCTACACCTTC.

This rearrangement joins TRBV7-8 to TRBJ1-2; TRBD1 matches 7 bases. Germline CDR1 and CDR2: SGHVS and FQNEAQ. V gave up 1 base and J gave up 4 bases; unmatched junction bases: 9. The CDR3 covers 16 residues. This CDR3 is CASSLEGTEDGYGYTF. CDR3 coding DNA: TGTGCCAGCAGCTTAGAGGGGACAGAAGATGGCTATGGCTACACCTTC.

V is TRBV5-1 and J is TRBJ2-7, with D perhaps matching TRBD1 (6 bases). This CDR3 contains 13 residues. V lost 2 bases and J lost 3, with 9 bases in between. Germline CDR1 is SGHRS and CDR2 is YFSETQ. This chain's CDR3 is CASSFGQLYEQYF. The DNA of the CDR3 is TGCGCCAGCAGCTTCGGACAGCTCTACGAGCAGTACTTC. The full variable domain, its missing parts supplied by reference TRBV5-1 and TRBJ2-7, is KAGVTQTPRYLIKTRGQQVTLSCSPISGHRSVSWYQQTPGQGLQFLFEYFSETQRNKGNFPGRFSGRQFSNSRSEMNVSTLELGDSALYLCASSFGQLYEQYFGPGTRLTVT.

The CDR3 coding sequence is TGTGCCAGCAGCGTAGGGAGTGGGGCAGGTGGCTACACCTTC. Protein: CASSVGSGAGGYTF. The V call is TRBV9, the J call TRBJ1-2; TRBD1 is a possible D gene (5 bases). This CDR3 contains 14 residues. V lost 0 bases and J lost 7, with 13 bases in between. The germline gives CDR1 SGDLS, CDR2 YYNGEE.

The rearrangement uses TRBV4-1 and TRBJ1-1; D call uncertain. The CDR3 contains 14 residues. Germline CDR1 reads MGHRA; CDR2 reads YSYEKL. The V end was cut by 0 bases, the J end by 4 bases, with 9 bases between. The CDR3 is CASSQEPRGTEAFF. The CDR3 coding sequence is TGCGCCAGCAGCCAAGAACCCCGGGGCACTGAAGCTTTCTTT.

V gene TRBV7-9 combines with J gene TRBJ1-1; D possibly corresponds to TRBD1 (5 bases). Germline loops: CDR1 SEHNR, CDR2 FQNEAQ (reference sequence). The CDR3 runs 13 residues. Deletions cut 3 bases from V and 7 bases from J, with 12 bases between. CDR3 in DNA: TGTGCCAGCAGCTTTCCGCAGGGCGTTGAAGCTTTCTTT. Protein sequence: CASSFPQGVEAFF.

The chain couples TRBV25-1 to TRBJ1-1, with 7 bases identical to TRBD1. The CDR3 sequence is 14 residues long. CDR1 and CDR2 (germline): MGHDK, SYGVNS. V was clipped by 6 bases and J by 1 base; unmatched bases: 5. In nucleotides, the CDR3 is TGTGCCAGCAGAGTTCGGACAGGGAACACTGAAGCTTTCTTT. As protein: CASRVRTGNTEAFF.

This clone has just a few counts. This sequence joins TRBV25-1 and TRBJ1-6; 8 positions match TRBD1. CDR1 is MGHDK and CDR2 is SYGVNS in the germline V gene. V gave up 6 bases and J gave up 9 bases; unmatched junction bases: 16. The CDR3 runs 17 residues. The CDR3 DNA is TGTGCCAGCAGGGGCCAAACCCCCCCAGGGGGCAGTTCACCCCTCCACTTT. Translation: CASRGQTPPGGSSPLHF.

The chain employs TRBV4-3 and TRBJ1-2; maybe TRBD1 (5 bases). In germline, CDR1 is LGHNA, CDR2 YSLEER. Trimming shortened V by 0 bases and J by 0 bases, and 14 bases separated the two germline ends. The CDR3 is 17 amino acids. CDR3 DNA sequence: TGCGCCAGCAGCCAAGAGGTTGGAGGGGAGCCTAACTATGGCTACACCTTC. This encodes CASSQEVGGEPNYGYTF.

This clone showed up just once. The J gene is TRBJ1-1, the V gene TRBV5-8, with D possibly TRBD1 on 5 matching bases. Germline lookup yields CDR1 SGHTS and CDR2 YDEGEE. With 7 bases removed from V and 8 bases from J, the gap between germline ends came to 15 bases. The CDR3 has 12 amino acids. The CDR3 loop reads CASLGGRHEAFF. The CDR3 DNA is TGTGCCAGCTTGGGGGGGAGGCACGAAGCTTTCTTT.